Below are 27 T cell receptor beta chains sequenced from a single sample in a study of blood T cell repertoires in COVID-19. Here immunoSEQ multiplex PCR was the method, and the copy in TCRdb shows in-frame clones only, minus some. This repertoire shows roughly 160,000 clones, 80% to 90% found once; its top ten account for roughly a fifth. The sample was peripheral blood. The source is a woman in her 70s who had recovered from COVID-19.

The chain has TRBV27 and TRBJ1-5; 11 bases fit TRBD1. The CDR3 sequence is 15 residues long. Germline CDR1 MNHEY, CDR2 SMNVEV (reference sequence). J gave up 5 bases and V 6 bases, and 6 bases lay outside the gene matches. CDR3 sequence: CASSSGQGVYQPQHF. The CDR3 bases are TGTGCCAGCAGCTCGGGACAGGGGGTTTATCAGCCCCAGCATTTT.

The CDR3 loop is CAWTGGFSPLHF. CDR3 coding DNA: TGTGCCTGGACAGGGGGTTTTTCACCCCTCCACTTT. This chain joins TRBV30 and TRBJ1-6; 7 nucleotides agree with TRBD1. The CDR3 runs 12 residues. The V gene's germline CDR1 is GTSNPN and CDR2 SVGIG (reference sequence). Trimming removed 4 bases from V and 9 bases from J; junction bases left unmatched: 3. The variable domain in full, completed from reference TRBV30 and TRBJ1-6, reads SQTIHQWPATLVQPVGSPLSLECTVEGTSNPNLYWYRQAAGRGLQLLFYSVGIGQISSEVPQNLSASRPQDRQFILSSKKLLLSDSGFYLCAWTGGFSPLHFGNGTRLTVT.

For the CDR3, the DNA is TGTGCCAGCTCACCTTCCCGACAGAACACTGAAGCTTTCTTT. Residues: CASSPSRQNTEAFF. This sequence joins TRBV18 and TRBJ1-1; D is unclear. V was trimmed by 3 bases and J by 1 base, leaving 9 bases between them. CDR1 and CDR2 (germline): KGHSH, LQKENI. The CDR3 runs 14 residues.

The chain joins TRBV18 to TRBJ2-3, with D maybe TRBD1 (6 bases). In germline, CDR1 is KGHSH, CDR2 LQKENI. The CDR3 is made up of 13 amino acids. Deletions cut 3 bases from V and 6 bases from J, with 10 bases between. The CDR3 sequence is CASSPRRGDTQYF. The CDR3 DNA reads TGTGCCAGCTCACCCCGTAGGGGGGATACGCAGTATTTT.

This chain's CDR3 is CASRPTGGSYGYTF. The CDR3 DNA follows: TGTGCCAGCAGACCCACAGGGGGCAGCTATGGCTACACCTTC. This chain links TRBV27 with TRBJ1-2; TRBD1 agrees at 9 bases. The germline gives CDR1 MNHEY, CDR2 SMNVEV (reference sequence). After removal of 6 bases from V and 4 bases from J, the junction contained 6 bases not matched to a gene. This CDR3 is built from 14 residues.

This clone was recorded once. This chain uses TRBV3-1 (or the pseudogene TRBV3-2) with TRBJ2-1; possible D gene TRBD1, 5 bases. The length of the CDR3 is 16 residues. The V and J ends lost 3 bases and 5 bases respectively, with 17 bases between them. The germline CDR1 and CDR2 sequences are LGHDT and YNNKEL (reference sequence). The DNA of the CDR3 is TGTGCCAGCAGCCAGCCCGGTGGGGCGGATAACAATGAGCAGTTCTTC. Translation: CASSQPGGADNNEQFF.

The V gene is TRBV21-1, the J gene TRBJ2-5; the table names TRBD1, a call not compared with the DNA. TRBV21-1 is a pseudogene locus. The CDR3 is 13 amino acids. The chain's CDR3 is CASTTTRGETQYF. The CDR3 DNA reads as TGTGCCAGCACCACAACCAGGGGCGAGACCCAGTACTTC.

The table lists this clone with a few counts. V usage is TRBV7-9 and J usage is TRBJ1-2, with D maybe TRBD1 (6 bases). Trimming cost V 5 bases and J 5 bases, with 15 bases left between them. Germline assignment: CDR1 SEHNR and CDR2 FQNEAQ (reference sequence). The CDR3 is 14 residues long. The CDR3 DNA sequence: TGTGCCAGCAGCCCCCGGGGGGGGCTGTATGGCTACACCTTC. It specifies CASSPRGGLYGYTF.

The chain joins TRBV9 to TRBJ1-6; D is possibly TRBD1 (5 bases). CDR1 and CDR2 (germline): SGDLS, YYNGEE. The CDR3 consists of 14 residues. V was trimmed by 2 bases and J by 8 bases, leaving 11 bases between them. The CDR3 is CASSVGGEDSPLHF. CDR3 DNA: TGTGCCAGCAGCGTGGGGGGTGAGGATTCACCCCTCCACTTT.

The CDR3 DNA follows: TGTGCCAGCAGCCAACCAAAGTTCAGGGTCCGGCAGCCCCAGCATTTT. Translation: CASSQPKFRVRQPQHF. The chain employs TRBV3-1 (or the pseudogene TRBV3-2) and TRBJ1-5; possible D gene TRBD1, 5 bases. There are 16 residues in the CDR3. V was pared by 2 bases and J by 7 bases, with 18 bases between. In germline, CDR1 is LGHDT, CDR2 YNNKEL (reference sequence).

The V call is TRBV2, the J call TRBJ2-2; no clear D. The germline CDR1 and CDR2 sequences are SNHLY and FYNNEI. Trimming shortened V by 6 bases and J by 4 bases, and 6 bases separated the two germline ends. The CDR3 runs 12 residues. CDR3 protein: CASRLATGELFF. CDR3 coding DNA: TGTGCCAGCAGGCTGGCCACCGGGGAGCTGTTTTTT. Supplemented by reference TRBV2 and TRBJ2-2, the full variable domain reads EPEVTQTPSHQVTQMGQEVILRCVPISNHLYFYWYRQILGQKVEFLVSFYNNEISEKSEIFDDQFSVERPDGSNFTLKIRSTKLEDSAMYFCASRLATGELFFGEGSRLTVL.

V is TRBV28 and J is TRBJ2-6; 8 positions match TRBD1. Germline V gives CDR1 MDHEN, CDR2 SYDVKM. The CDR3 has 17 residues. Germline trimming cut 4 bases from V and 2 bases from J; bases unmatched to any gene: 7. CDR3 coding DNA: TGTGCCAGCAGTTACAGGACAGGGTCTCCTGGGGCCAACGTCCTGACTTTC. It specifies CASSYRTGSPGANVLTF. Full variable domain (remainder filled in from reference TRBV28 and TRBJ2-6): DVKVTQSSRYLVKRTGEKVFLECVQDMDHENMFWYRQDPGLGLRLIYFSYDVKMKEKGDIPEGYSVSREKKERFSLILESASTNQTSMYLCASSYRTGSPGANVLTFGAGSRLTVL.

The CDR3 DNA is TGTGCCAGCAGTTACTCCCCCAGGGTGCCCCATGGCTACACCTTC. Its translation: CASSYSPRVPHGYTF. The chain carries TRBV6-5 and TRBJ1-2, with D maybe TRBD1 (5 bases). The length of the CDR3 is 15 residues. The V end was cut by 0 bases, the J end by 6 bases, with 14 bases between. Germline V gene lookup returns CDR1 MNHEY and CDR2 SVGAGI.

This clone has just a few counts. The chain carries TRBV9 and TRBJ2-1; 8 bases map to TRBD2. V trimming: 0 bases; J trimming: 5 bases; junction bases outside the gene matches: 7. Germline CDR1 SGDLS, CDR2 YYNGEE. This CDR3 has 16 residues. DNA for the CDR3: TGTGCCAGCAGCGTAGGGCCAGCGGGGGCCCACAATGAGCAGTTCTTC. It encodes CASSVGPAGAHNEQFF.

In this sample, this clone turned up once. The chain couples TRBV2 to TRBJ1-4; no clear D gene. The CDR3 covers 14 residues. Trimming removed 6 bases from V and 3 bases from J, with 11 bases in between. Germline lookup yields CDR1 SNHLY and CDR2 FYNNEI. CDR3 DNA sequence: TGTGCCAGCAGCCCAGAGCGAGCTAATGAAAAACTGTTTTTT. Translation: CASSPERANEKLFF.

This chain connects TRBV27 to TRBJ2-2; 8 bases map to TRBD2. Germline lookup yields CDR1 MNHEY and CDR2 SMNVEV (reference sequence). The V gene end was trimmed by 2 bases and the J gene end by 7 bases; junction bases not matched to a gene: 6. The CDR3 runs to 15 residues. This CDR3 reads CASSLRGGGIGELFF. CDR3 bases: TGTGCCAGCAGTTTACGGGGCGGGGGGATCGGGGAGCTGTTTTTT.

This clone showed up just a few times. The V gene is TRBV7-3, the J gene TRBJ1-5, with 8 bases identical to TRBD1. Germline CDR1 SGHTA, CDR2 FQGTGA. The J segment lost 5 bases and the V segment lost 5 bases, leaving 11 bases of the junction unmatched. This CDR3 spans 16 amino acids. This CDR3 is CASSKSGQVEDQPQHF. CDR3 sequence (DNA): TGTGCCAGCAGCAAGTCGGGACAGGTGGAGGATCAGCCCCAGCATTTT.

This chain links TRBV24-1 with TRBJ2-3; D is perhaps TRBD2 (6 bases). Germline loops: CDR1 KGHDR, CDR2 SFDVKD. This CDR3 spans 16 amino acids. V dropped 3 bases and J dropped 4 bases, with 16 bases sitting between them. The CDR3 coding sequence is TGTGCCACCAGTGATCCCCTCGCGGGACCCGCAGATACGCAGTATTTT. Residues: CATSDPLAGPADTQYF.

The CDR3: CASSIRGQPQHF. The CDR3 bases are TGTGCCAGTAGTATAAGGGGTCAGCCCCAGCATTTT. This sequence joins TRBV19 and TRBJ1-5, with D tentatively TRBD1 (5 bases). V lost 2 bases to trimming and J lost 6 bases, with 5 bases between them. Germline V lookup: CDR1 LNHDA, CDR2 SQIVND (reference sequence). The CDR3 is 12 residues long.

The chain recombines TRBV9 with TRBJ1-3; 7 positions match TRBD1. The J segment lost 0 bases and the V segment lost 0 bases, leaving 9 bases of the junction unmatched. CDR1 is SGDLS and CDR2 is YYNGEE in the germline V gene. The CDR3 sequence is 18 residues long. CDR3 bases: TGTGCCAGCAGCGTAGGCCCAACAGGGGCCAACTCTGGAAACACCATATATTTT. As protein: CASSVGPTGANSGNTIYF.

The chain is built from TRBV6-2 or TRBV6-3 and TRBJ2-4, with 8 bases that match TRBD2. This CDR3 comprises 14 residues. V lost 4 bases and J lost 8; bases outside the gene matches: 7. From germline, CDR1 is MNHEY and CDR2 SVGEGT. CDR3 sequence (DNA): TGTGCCAGCAGTTCGGGACTAGTTTTGGACATTCAGTACTTC. Its protein product is CASSSGLVLDIQYF.

The genes are TRBV15 and TRBJ1-2; 9 positions agree with TRBD1. The V gene end was trimmed by 5 bases and the J gene end by 5 bases; junction bases not matched to a gene: 9. In germline, CDR1 is LNHNV, CDR2 YYDKDF (reference sequence). The CDR3 has 15 residues. CDR3 DNA sequence: TGTGCCACCAGCGGCCACGACAGGGGGTTATATGGCTACACCTTC. Protein sequence: CATSGHDRGLYGYTF.

This clone was observed a handful of times. The genes are TRBV28 and TRBJ2-2; D is possibly TRBD1 (6 bases). Germline V CDR1 and CDR2: MDHEN, SYDVKM. The CDR3 length is 16 residues. The germline V and J ends were trimmed by 3 bases and 3 bases, with 14 bases remaining between them. This CDR3 is CASSFLGPGDTGELFF. CDR3 sequence (DNA): TGTGCCAGCAGTTTTTTGGGGCCAGGGGACACCGGGGAGCTGTTTTTT.

This chain connects TRBV11-2 to TRBJ1-1; D is possibly TRBD1 (5 bases). V lost 7 bases to trimming and J lost 4 bases, with 19 bases between them. CDR1 and CDR2 from the germline V gene are SGHAT and FQNNGV. The CDR3 runs to 15 residues. The CDR3 spells CASTHPGGVVTEAFF. Written as DNA, the CDR3 is TGTGCCAGCACCCACCCCGGGGGAGTCGTCACTGAAGCTTTCTTT.

The gene calls are TRBV29-1 and TRBJ1-1; a possible D gene is TRBD1 (5 bases). The V end was cut by 1 base, the J end by 10 bases, with 16 bases between. This CDR3 comprises 13 residues. Germline assignment: CDR1 SQVTM and CDR2 ANQGSEA. The CDR3 sequence: CSVEVPRDWGAFF. The CDR3 DNA reads TGCAGCGTTGAAGTACCCAGGGACTGGGGAGCTTTCTTT.

The rearrangement joins TRBV18 to TRBJ2-7; a possible D gene is TRBD1 (6 bases). The CDR3 is 13 amino acids. Germline lookup yields CDR1 KGHSH and CDR2 LQKENI. V was pared by 1 base and J by 2 bases, with 6 bases between. The DNA of the CDR3 is TGTGCCAGCTCACCACAGGGGGCCTACGAGCAGTACTTC. As protein: CASSPQGAYEQYF.

The chain couples TRBV7-9 to TRBJ1-1; maybe TRBD1 (5 bases). The CDR3 has 14 residues. The germline V gene encodes CDR1 SEHNR and CDR2 FQNEAQ (reference sequence). V shed 3 bases and J shed 5 bases, with 13 bases lying between them. The DNA for the CDR3 is TGTGCCAGCAGCTTTCAGGCCCGGGGGACTGAAGCTTTCTTT. This translates into CASSFQARGTEAFF.